The clone carrying this TCR beta chain appeared many times. This sample was taken from a study of T cells in Graves' hyperthyroidism and ophthalmopathy. Amplification targeted TCR beta CDR3 regions from RNA transcripts. The HTBI primer set was used in a first-round RT-PCR of the TCR CDR3. One entry per CDR3 protein, called by TCRdb with MiXCR from the multiplex PCR reads. Among some 250,000 distinct CDR3 sequences listed, roughly 15% were seen once. The CDR3 consists of 12 residues. The germline V gene encodes CDR1 MNHEY and CDR2 SMNVEV (reference sequence). Trimming left V 5 bases short and J 3 bases short, with 5 bases between.

The V gene is TRBV27, the J gene TRBJ1-5; no definite D call. Sequencing was done on a sample of blood. The sequence was collected from a woman between 45 and 60 years old with Graves' hyperthyroidism that later progressed to Graves' ophthalmopathy. For the CDR3, the DNA is TGTGCCAGCAGTAGTTTCAATCAGCCCCAGCATTTT. As protein: CASSSFNQPQHF.